This T cell receptor beta chain appears in the sequencing data of a study of HIV-infected patients and healthy controls. About 480 ng RNA was reverse transcribed with alpha and beta constant-region primers. Each of the alpha and beta chains got its own library through chain-specific third strand synthesis with indices. TCRdb used MiXCR to reprocess the 5' RACE reads, holding one entry per CDR3 protein. The sample carries some 13,000 distinct CDR3 sequences, approximately 10% recorded once. The repertoire came from unfractionated whole blood and reflected all unsorted peripheral T cells. Study-wide points: Compared with untreated HIV+ repertoires, healthy controls showed roughly threefold more distinct CDR3s and higher Shannon diversity.

This clonotype is categorized as medium-sized. Its antigen is unidentified. This receptor was obtained from an adult in good health. The sequenced material came from blood.

CDR3 region: CASSPQGGSGPQHF. CDR3 nucleotides: TGTGCCAGCAGTCCACAGGGAGGGTCGGGGCCCCAGCATTTT. The V and J genes are TRBV2 and TRBJ1-5; possible D gene TRBD1, 6 bases. The V end was cut by 5 bases, the J end by 9 bases, with 17 bases between. Germline assignment: CDR1 SNHLY and CDR2 FYNNEI. There are 14 residues in the CDR3.